This is a list of T cell receptor beta chains from one sample in a study of T cell responses to AZD1222 COVID-19 vaccine. The method was immunoSEQ multiplex PCR; TCRdb's version includes in-frame clones alone and lacks a portion of them. The profile shows roughly 77,000 clones, 90% to 95% of them singletons. Sequences were derived from peripheral blood, sampled on day 0 of AZD1222 vaccination. Source of these receptors: an adult in good health. Both conserved end residues are part of each CDR3. Fields, in order: CDR3 length, J gene, V gene, clone size, D gene, CDR3 protein, CDR3 DNA. D genes are given only for firm matches. Clone size is shown for a subset of rows, as once, few, many or a class of expanded clone.

>15|TRBJ2-3|TRBV15|.|.
CATSRGHGDRDTQYF
TGTGCCACCAGCAGAGGCCATGGCGACCGAGATACGCAGTATTTT
>15|TRBJ2-2|TRBV15|.|.
CATSRDMGGLGELFF
TGTGCCACCAGCAGAGATATGGGAGGACTCGGGGAGCTGTTTTTT
>16|TRBJ2-7|TRBV28|.|.
CASRVSPRDGLSEQYF
TGTGCCAGCCGAGTTTCCCCCCGGGACGGACTCAGCGAGCAGTACTTC
>15|TRBJ1-1|TRBV18|.|.
CASSPLQGMDTEAFF
TGTGCCAGCTCACCACTTCAGGGAATGGACACTGAAGCTTTCTTT
>13|TRBJ1-1|TRBV7-2|.|.
CASSSGGRTEAFF
TGTGCCAGCAGCTCCGGGGGGCGCACTGAAGCTTTCTTT
>16|TRBJ2-1|TRBV9|.|TRBD2
CASSVLGLAGTNEQFF
TGTGCCAGCAGCGTGTTGGGACTAGCGGGCACCAATGAGCAGTTCTTC
>13|TRBJ1-5|TRBV12-3/TRBV12-4|.|.
CASSLTRNQPQHF
TGTGCCAGCAGTTTAACGCGCAATCAGCCCCAGCATTTT
>14|TRBJ1-2|TRBV11-2|.|.
CASSLGPDGDGYTF
TGTGCCAGCAGCTTAGGGCCGGATGGGGATGGCTACACCTTC
>13|TRBJ2-7|TRBV10-3|.|TRBD1
CAIKAGTGHEQYF
TGTGCCATCAAAGCAGGGACAGGTCACGAGCAGTACTTC
>19|TRBJ2-1|TRBV6-2/TRBV6-3|.|.
CASSLRSGGGVRGTDEQFF
TGTGCCAGCAGCCTCCGTAGTGGTGGGGGCGTGAGAGGGACCGATGAGCAGTTCTTC
>15|TRBJ2-7|TRBV4-1|.|TRBD1
CASSLLDRVGYEQYF
TGCGCCAGCAGCCTACTGGACAGGGTTGGATACGAGCAGTACTTC
>17|TRBJ1-6|TRBV5-1|.|.
CASSFHSTGMNNSPLHF
TGCGCCAGCAGCTTCCATTCCACAGGGATGAATAATTCACCCCTCCACTTT
>12|TRBJ2-7|TRBV11-2|.|TRBD1
CASSPDRGEQYF
TGTGCCAGCAGCCCAGACAGGGGAGAGCAGTACTTC
>13|TRBJ1-3|TRBV27|once|TRBD1
CASKGTGRNTIYF
TGTGCCAGCAAAGGGACAGGGAGAAACACCATATATTTT
>14|TRBJ1-5|TRBV19|.|TRBD1
CASSMTGGNQPQHF
TGTGCCAGTAGTATGACAGGGGGAAATCAGCCCCAGCATTTT
>15|TRBJ2-5|TRBV5-3|few|TRBD2
CARSLEREGRVTQYF
TGTGCCAGAAGCTTGGAGAGGGAGGGTCGGGTGACCCAGTACTTC
>16|TRBJ1-4|TRBV25-1|.|TRBD1
CASSEGTGLNNEKLFF
TGTGCCAGCAGTGAGGGGACAGGGCTCAACAATGAAAAACTGTTTTTT
>13|TRBJ2-7|TRBV5-4|.|.
CASSPGTRYEQYF
TGTGCCAGCAGCCCCGGGACACGCTACGAGCAGTACTTC
>14|TRBJ2-3|TRBV18|.|.
CASSPYGGTDTQYF
TGTGCCAGCTCACCTTACGGGGGCACAGATACGCAGTATTTT
>19|TRBJ2-6|TRBV6-1|.|TRBD1
CASSEARQGFRSGANVLTF
TGTGCCAGCAGTGAAGCCAGACAGGGCTTTAGGTCTGGGGCCAACGTCCTGACTTTC